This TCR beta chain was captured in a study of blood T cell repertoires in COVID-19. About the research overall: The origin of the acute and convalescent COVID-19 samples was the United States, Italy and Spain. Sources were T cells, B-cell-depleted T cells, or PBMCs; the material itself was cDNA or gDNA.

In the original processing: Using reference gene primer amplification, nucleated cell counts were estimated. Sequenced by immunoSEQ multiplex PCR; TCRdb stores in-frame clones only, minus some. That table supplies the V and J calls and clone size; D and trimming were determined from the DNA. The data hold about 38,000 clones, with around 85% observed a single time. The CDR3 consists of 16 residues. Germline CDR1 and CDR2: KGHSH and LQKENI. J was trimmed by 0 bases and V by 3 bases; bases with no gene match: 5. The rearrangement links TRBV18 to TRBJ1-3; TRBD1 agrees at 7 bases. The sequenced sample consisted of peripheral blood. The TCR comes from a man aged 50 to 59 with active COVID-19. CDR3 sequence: CASSPSEGASGNTIYF. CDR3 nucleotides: TGTGCCAGCTCACCTTCCGAGGGGGCCTCTGGAAACACCATATATTTT.